This note documents a single T cell receptor (beta chain) sequence. Original analysis: Using reference gene primer amplification, nucleated cell counts were estimated. Sequenced by immunoSEQ multiplex PCR; TCRdb stores in-frame clones only, minus some. V, J and clone size are those of that table, while D and trimming were read from the DNA. Here the sample spans roughly 250,000 clones, roughly 88% being singletons. The germline CDR1 and CDR2 sequences are LGHNA and YSLEER. V lost 3 bases and J 3 bases, leaving 14 bases between the germline ends. This CDR3 region has 15 residues. The entry originates in a study of blood T cell repertoires in COVID-19. Turning to the study itself: Samples came from the United States, Italy and Spain, spanning acute and convalescent COVID-19. Sources were T cells, B-cell-depleted T cells, or PBMCs; the material itself was cDNA or gDNA.

V gene TRBV4-3 combines with J gene TRBJ1-2; the D gene is possibly TRBD1 (6 bases). This clonotype originated in a woman aged 40 to 50 who had recovered from COVID-19. The sample taken for sequencing was peripheral blood. CDR3 loop: CASSHDRRFDYGYTF. As DNA, the CDR3 is TGCGCCAGCAGCCATGACAGGCGATTCGACTATGGCTACACCTTC.